This paragraph covers one T cell receptor (beta chain) sequence. Method: immunoSEQ multiplex PCR; TCRdb's copy keeps in-frame clones and lacks some. The profile covers around 68,000 clones, with over 80% appearing a single time and less than 2.5% taken by the ten largest. The data stem from a study of blood T cell repertoires in COVID-19. The overall study: Acute and convalescent COVID-19 specimens originated in the United States, Italy and Spain. In each case, the material was cDNA or gDNA derived from T cells, B-cell-depleted T cells, or PBMCs.

The J segment lost 0 bases and the V segment lost 9 bases, leaving 9 bases of the junction unmatched. Germline V gives CDR1 LNHDA, CDR2 SQIVND (reference sequence). This CDR3 has 15 amino acids. V and J are TRBV19 and TRBJ2-7, with 9 nucleotides matching TRBD1. The sample was peripheral blood. This receptor was taken from a human donor in a cohort sampled during active COVID-19. CDR3 coding DNA: TGTGCCAGCAGAAATAAGGGACAGGGCTCCTACGAGCAGTACTTC. Protein sequence: CASRNKGQGSYEQYF.